Listed here is a single T cell receptor (beta chain). The entry originates in a study of blood T cell repertoires in COVID-19. The wider study: Acute and convalescent COVID-19 specimens originated in the United States, Italy and Spain.

The data were produced by immunoSEQ multiplex PCR, yet TCRdb's version contains in-frame clones alone and is incomplete. The sample has 200,000 to 250,000 clones; about 91% are singletons. The TCR originated in a woman aged 40 to 50 with acute or convalescent COVID-19. Material: peripheral blood.

The CDR3 sequence: CASSLVAGNTEAFF. Here the CDR3 DNA reads TGTGCCAGCAGCTTAGTCGCGGGGAACACTGAAGCTTTCTTT. The chain is built from TRBV11-2 and TRBJ1-1, with D uncertain. V was pared by 1 base and J by 1 base, with 7 bases between. This CDR3 has 14 amino acids. Germline V gene sequence: CDR1 SGHAT, CDR2 FQNNGV.